Below, 19 T cell receptor beta chains from the same sample are listed, as sequenced in a study of cytomegalovirus exposure and HLA in healthy donors. The primer mix had 60 Vbeta and 13 Jbeta primers. TCRdb keeps only in-frame clones here, not all; method: immunoSEQ multiplex PCR. The table records about 200,000 clones, roughly 80% of them present only once. The specimen sequenced was PBMCs. The receptors derive from a male donor in good health and CMV-seropositive.

DNA for the CDR3: TGCGCCAGCAGCTTGTTCCTAGCGGGAGATGTTGAGCAGTTCTTC. It encodes CASSLFLAGDVEQFF. The J gene is TRBJ2-1, the V gene TRBV5-1, with 10 bases identical to TRBD2. The length of the CDR3 is 15 residues. The junction had 7 bases not matched to a gene; V was cut back by 1 base and J by 9 bases. Germline V lookup: CDR1 SGHRS, CDR2 YFSETQ.

V is TRBV6-1 and J is TRBJ2-4; D possibly corresponds to TRBD2 (6 bases). The CDR3 length is 15 residues. CDR1 is MNHNS, CDR2 SASEGT, per germline. V gave up 3 bases and J gave up 0 bases, with 9 bases separating them. The CDR3: CASSEGTLAKNIQYF. The CDR3 DNA is TGTGCCAGCAGTGAGGGGACTCTAGCCAAAAACATTCAGTACTTC.

The rearrangement links TRBV4-1 to TRBJ2-1; D perhaps matches TRBD2 (6 bases). V dropped 0 bases and J dropped 0 bases, with 15 bases sitting between them. The CDR3 is 18 amino acids. In germline, CDR1 is MGHRA, CDR2 YSYEKL. The CDR3 spells CASSQDQMAGSSYNEQFF. CDR3 DNA sequence: TGCGCCAGCAGCCAAGATCAGATGGCGGGGAGCTCCTACAATGAGCAGTTCTTC.

V gene TRBV2 combines with J gene TRBJ2-5; maybe TRBD2 (5 bases). CDR1 is SNHLY, CDR2 FYNNEI, per germline. Trimming stripped 7 bases from V and 6 bases from J, with 12 bases between. This CDR3 has 12 residues. CDR3 DNA sequence: TGTGCCAGCACTTTAATCGGGAAGACCCAGTACTTC. This gives the protein CASTLIGKTQYF.

This chain links TRBV5-1 with TRBJ1-6, with a weak D call TRBD1 (6 bases). Deletions cut 3 bases from V and 9 bases from J, with 16 bases between. The length of the CDR3 is 15 residues. Germline V gene sequence: CDR1 SGHRS, CDR2 YFSETQ. Here the CDR3 reads CASSSTQGGGSPLHF. Written as DNA, the CDR3 is TGCGCCAGCAGCTCAACGCAGGGAGGGGGTTCACCCCTCCACTTT.

The J gene is TRBJ1-1, the V gene TRBV10-3; TRBD1 matches 10 bases. CDR1 is ENHRY, CDR2 SYGVKD, per germline. The CDR3 runs 16 residues. V gave up 6 bases and J gave up 4 bases; unmatched junction bases: 11. The CDR3 protein is CAIRSGTGERSTEAFF. The CDR3 region has the DNA TGTGCCATCAGATCCGGGACAGGGGAGCGGTCCACTGAAGCTTTCTTT.

This chain uses TRBV10-1 with TRBJ2-5; TRBD2 matches 9 bases. The CDR3 runs 12 residues. Germline-derived CDR1 and CDR2 are WNHNN and SYGVQD (reference sequence). V lost 11 bases, J lost 5 bases, and 6 bases stayed unmatched. CDR3 nucleotide sequence: TGCGCCGTACAGCGGGAGGCGGAGACCCAGTACTTC. Encoded protein: CAVQREAETQYF.

This clone has only one observation. The chain is built from TRBV5-8 and TRBJ1-2, with TRBD1 matching 8 bases. This CDR3 contains 14 residues. J lost 7 bases, V lost 2 bases, and 7 bases had no gene match. CDR1 is SGHTS, CDR2 YDEGEE, per germline. This CDR3 is CASSLRTGSFGYTF. As DNA, the CDR3 is TGTGCCAGCAGCTTAAGGACAGGGTCCTTTGGCTACACCTTC. Full variable domain (rest looked up from reference TRBV5-8 and TRBJ1-2): EAGVTQSPTHLIKTRGQQATLRCSPISGHTSVYWYQQALGLGLQFLLWYDEGEERNRGNFPPRFSGRQFPNYSSELNVNALELEDSALYLCASSLRTGSFGYTFGSGTRLTVV.

Regarding this clone: At one end, the junction sequence differs from germline, possibly due to a read error. Other DNA variants within this sample encode the same CDR3. The rearrangement links TRBV5-5 to TRBJ1-2; the match to TRBD1 covers 7 bases. This CDR3 comprises 15 residues. Per germline, CDR1 SGHKS and CDR2 YYEKEE (reference sequence). The CDR3 coding sequence is TGTGCCAGCAGCCGACAGGGAGAGGGATGGGATGGCTATACCTTC. Amino acid sequence: CASSRQGEGWDGYTF.

V is TRBV2 and J is TRBJ1-1; TRBD1 is a possible D gene (6 bases). Germline assignment: CDR1 SNHLY and CDR2 FYNNEI. The CDR3 extends over 14 amino acids. The V end was cut by 3 bases, the J end by 1 base, with 9 bases between. The CDR3 loop is CASSDRRGNTEAFF. CDR3 coding DNA: TGTGCCAGCAGTGACCGCAGGGGGAACACTGAAGCTTTCTTT.

The chain recombines TRBV11-3 with TRBJ2-1; TRBD2 matches 16 bases. Per the germline V gene, CDR1 is SGHNT and CDR2 is YENEEA. Losses at the gene ends were 3 bases for V and 10 bases for J; bases not matched to a gene: 6. The CDR3 totals 16 residues. In DNA, the CDR3 is TGTGCCAGCAGCTTGGGGGGACTAGCGGGAGGGCAGGAGCAGTTCTTC. This encodes CASSLGGLAGGQEQFF.

This chain connects TRBV11-3 to TRBJ2-1, with D perhaps matching TRBD2 (5 bases). CDR1 is SGHNT, CDR2 YENEEA, per germline. The CDR3 totals 15 residues. Deletions cut 5 bases from V and 3 bases from J, with 14 bases between. CDR3 sequence: CASSQGLYHYNEQFF. The DNA of the CDR3 is TGTGCCAGCAGCCAAGGACTCTACCACTACAATGAGCAGTTCTTC.

A single count supports this clone. The V gene is TRBV7-9, the J gene TRBJ1-5; D is uncertain. The CDR3 runs 14 residues. Trimming took off 1 base at V and 3 bases at J, with 7 bases between the two ends. Looked up from germline, CDR1 is SEHNR and CDR2 is FQNEAQ (reference sequence). CDR3 loop: CASSLGHTNQPQHF. In DNA form, the CDR3 reads TGTGCCAGCAGCTTAGGACACACCAATCAGCCCCAGCATTTT.

CDR3 in DNA: TGTGCCAGCAGCTTAGAACACCCATATCGGCAGTACTTC. Amino acid sequence: CASSLEHPYRQYF. This sequence joins TRBV7-9 and TRBJ2-7, with no clear D. The ends were cut back, 1 base at V and 9 bases at J, with 13 bases in the middle. The CDR3 loop spans 13 amino acids. Looked up from germline, CDR1 is SEHNR and CDR2 is FQNEAQ (reference sequence). The complete variable domain, with remaining parts taken from reference TRBV7-9 and TRBJ2-7, reads DTGVSQNPRHKITKRGQNVTFRCDPISEHNRLYWYRQTLGQGPEFLTYFQNEAQLEKSRLLSDRFSAERPKGSFSTLEIQRTEQGDSAMYLCASSLEHPYRQYFGPGTRLTVT.

The chain couples TRBV7-2 to TRBJ2-3; 11 bases align to TRBD2. This CDR3 region has 15 residues. After removal of 5 bases from V and 7 bases from J, the junction contained 8 bases not matched to a gene. The V gene's germline CDR1 is SGHTA and CDR2 FQGNSA. CDR3 residues: CASSPLAGGPNTQYF. The CDR3 DNA reads TGTGCCAGCAGCCCCTTAGCGGGAGGGCCGAATACGCAGTATTTT.

The chain has TRBV4-3 and TRBJ2-7; D possibly corresponds to TRBD1 (5 bases). The CDR3 runs to 15 residues. Trimming stripped 1 base from V and 1 base from J, with 11 bases between. Germline V gene sequence: CDR1 LGHNA, CDR2 YSLEER. The CDR3 sequence: CASSQGKGYSYEQYF. The CDR3 region has the DNA TGCGCCAGCAGCCAAGGGAAGGGGTATTCCTACGAGCAGTACTTC.

The chain joins TRBV29-1 to TRBJ2-1; the match to TRBD2 covers 8 bases. Looked up from germline, CDR1 is SQVTM and CDR2 is ANQGSEA. V trimming: 4 bases; J trimming: 7 bases; junction bases outside the gene matches: 3. The CDR3 length is 12 residues. CDR3 loop: CSVVSGGNEQFF. In DNA form, the CDR3 reads TGCAGCGTTGTTTCGGGGGGGAATGAGCAGTTCTTC.

The V gene is TRBV7-2, the J gene TRBJ1-1, with D perhaps matching TRBD1 (5 bases). Germline lookup yields CDR1 SGHTA and CDR2 FQGNSA. The ends were cut back, 7 bases at V and 5 bases at J, with 14 bases in the middle. This CDR3 contains 13 residues. CDR3 DNA: TGTGCCAGCACCACGGGGGTTGGGACTGAAGCTTTCTTT. Translation gives CASTTGVGTEAFF.

The chain couples TRBV7-8 to TRBJ1-6; D not certain. CDR1 SGHVS and CDR2 FQNEAQ come from the germline V gene. CDR3 size: 16 residues. Trimming pared 7 bases from V and 0 bases from J, leaving 13 bases between. CDR3 DNA sequence: TGTGCCAGCACCTTTGGCTCCAGCTCCTATAATTCACCCCTCCACTTT. It is translated as CASTFGSSSYNSPLHF. The full variable domain, with the rest looked up from reference TRBV7-8 and TRBJ1-6, is GAGVSQSPRYKVAKRGQDVALRCDPISGHVSLFWYQQALGQGPEFLTYFQNEAQLDKSGLPSDRFFAERPEGSVSTLKIQRTQQEDSAVYLCASTFGSSSYNSPLHFGNGTRLTVT.